The 14 T cell receptor beta chains given below trace back to one sample, sequenced in a study of PD-L1 blockade in urothelial cancer. Produced via immunoSEQ multiplex PCR; TCRdb's table is partial and in-frame only. The table lists fewer than 40,000 clones, 87% of them singletons. Material: PBMCs, obtained around atezolizumab (anti-PD-L1) treatment. The receptors shown here come from a man in his fifties with urothelial cancer.

This chain connects TRBV6-1 to TRBJ1-3, with 7 bases aligning to TRBD1. The germline V gene has CDR1 MNHNS and CDR2 SASEGT. The trim removed 1 base at V and 5 bases at J, leaving 2 bases unmatched. The CDR3 covers 14 residues. This CDR3 reads CASSEGTGRNTIYF. CDR3 nucleotides: TGTGCCAGCAGTGAAGGGACAGGCCGAAACACCATATATTTT.

This clone was seen only once. The CDR3 is CASSFRDSSYEQYF. The CDR3 DNA reads as TGTGCCAGCAGTTTCCGGGACAGCTCCTACGAGCAGTACTTC. The chain links TRBV6-5 to TRBJ2-7, with 7 bases identical to TRBD1. Germline loops: CDR1 MNHEY, CDR2 SVGAGI. This CDR3 has 14 residues. V gave up 4 bases and J gave up 0 bases; unmatched junction bases: 3.

The rearrangement joins TRBV30 to TRBJ1-2, with a possible D match to TRBD1 (6 bases). Germline CDR1 GTSNPN, CDR2 SVGIG (reference sequence). The CDR3 has 12 amino acids. V lost 5 bases, J lost 8 bases, and 15 bases lay in between. CDR3 sequence: CAWGNRGGGYTF. The CDR3 DNA reads as TGTGCCTGGGGGAATCGGGGGGGCGGCTACACCTTC.

This chain joins TRBV29-1 and TRBJ2-6; possibly TRBD1 for D (6 bases). Between the trimmed V and J ends, which lost 4 bases and 0 bases, there was a span of 7 bases. CDR3 length: 14 residues. The V gene's germline CDR1 is SQVTM and CDR2 ANQGSEA. The CDR3 loop reads CSVARGSGANVLTF. CDR3 nucleotides: TGCAGCGTTGCCAGGGGCTCTGGGGCCAACGTCCTGACTTTC.

This clone occurred once. The chain uses TRBV6-6 and TRBJ2-1; 9 positions agree with TRBD1. J gave up 2 bases and V 6 bases, and 5 bases lay outside the gene matches. Germline assignment: CDR1 MNHNY and CDR2 SVGAGI (reference sequence). The CDR3 consists of 15 residues. The CDR3 reads CASSTGQGTYNEQFF. In DNA, the CDR3 is TGTGCCAGCAGCACAGGACAGGGGACCTACAATGAGCAGTTCTTC.

This chain joins TRBV28 and TRBJ1-1, with D perhaps matching TRBD1 (5 bases). This CDR3 contains 15 residues. Per germline, CDR1 MDHEN and CDR2 SYDVKM. The V end lost 6 bases, the J end lost 1 base, and 15 bases lay between the germline ends. The CDR3 spells CASSPPRGRNTEAFF. The CDR3 coding sequence is TGTGCCAGCAGCCCCCCGCGGGGACGGAACACTGAAGCTTTCTTT.

A single count supports this clone. The CDR3 here is CASSYSRSSYEQYF. CDR3 nucleotides: TGTGCCAGCAGTTACTCGAGGTCCTCCTACGAGCAGTACTTC. The V call is TRBV6-5, the J call TRBJ2-7, with D uncertain. From germline, CDR1 is MNHEY and CDR2 SVGAGI. V gave up 0 bases and J gave up 0 bases, with 6 bases separating them. The length of the CDR3 is 14 residues.

The gene calls are TRBV7-9 and TRBJ1-2, with D perhaps matching TRBD1 (5 bases). This CDR3 is built from 17 residues. Trimming left V 7 bases short and J 5 bases short, with 26 bases between. Per the germline V gene, CDR1 is SEHNR and CDR2 is FQNEAQ (reference sequence). DNA for the CDR3: TGTGCCAGCACCCCAAGGTCAGGGCTAGTATCTTGGTATGGCTACACCTTC. Translating it yields CASTPRSGLVSWYGYTF. Full variable domain (remainder filled in from reference TRBV7-9 and TRBJ1-2): DTGVSQNPRHKITKRGQNVTFRCDPISEHNRLYWYRQTLGQGPEFLTYFQNEAQLEKSRLLSDRFSAERPKGSFSTLEIQRTEQGDSAMYLCASTPRSGLVSWYGYTFGSGTRLTVV.

The V call is TRBV28, the J call TRBJ1-2; D may be TRBD1 (6 bases). The CDR3 extends over 16 amino acids. Germline CDR1 is MDHEN and CDR2 is SYDVKM. The ends were cut back, 0 bases at V and 5 bases at J, with 16 bases in the middle. CDR3 coding DNA: TGTGCCAGCAGTTTATGGTCACAGGGAAGTCGTTATGGCTACACCTTC. Translating it yields CASSLWSQGSRYGYTF.

The V call is TRBV20-1, the J call TRBJ2-5, with unresolved D. The germline CDR1 and CDR2 sequences are DFQATT and SNEGSKA (reference sequence). CDR3 length: 11 residues. The V and J ends lost 7 bases and 5 bases respectively, with 11 bases between them. As DNA, the CDR3 is TGCAGTGTCAACGACGGGGAGACCCAGTACTTC. Protein product: CSVNDGETQYF.

The J gene is TRBJ2-7, the V gene TRBV29-1, with TRBD1 matching over 8 bases. This CDR3 region has 14 residues. The germline CDR1 and CDR2 sequences are SQVTM and ANQGSEA. V was pared by 3 bases and J by 2 bases, with 6 bases of the junction left unmatched. The CDR3 here is CSVDIGTGTYEQYF. CDR3 sequence (DNA): TGCAGCGTTGATATCGGGACAGGAACCTACGAGCAGTACTTC.

This clone appeared once. The CDR3 region is CASSPTTQGVGNQPQHF. The CDR3, as DNA: TGTGCCAGCTCACCAACAACGCAGGGGGTAGGCAATCAGCCCCAGCATTTT. The chain links TRBV18 to TRBJ1-5; the match to TRBD1 covers 7 bases. Germline CDR1 is KGHSH and CDR2 is LQKENI. With 2 bases clipped from V and 2 bases from J, the junction kept 9 bases outside the gene matches. There are 17 residues in the CDR3.

The DNA for the CDR3 is TGTGCCAGTAGTAGTCGGTTGAATACCTACGAGCAGTACTTC. Encoded protein: CASSSRLNTYEQYF. The chain links TRBV19 to TRBJ2-7; the D is unclear. Per germline, CDR1 LNHDA and CDR2 SQIVND (reference sequence). This CDR3 has 14 amino acids. With 4 bases removed from V and 2 bases from J, the gap between germline ends came to 12 bases.

The chain is built from TRBV2 and TRBJ2-7; D remains unclear. Trimming stripped 3 bases from V and 2 bases from J, with 11 bases between. CDR1 and CDR2 from the germline V gene are SNHLY and FYNNEI. This CDR3 has 14 amino acids. The CDR3 here is CASSEVGSAYEQYF. The CDR3 bases are TGTGCCAGCAGTGAGGTTGGTTCGGCCTACGAGCAGTACTTC.